Following are 32 T cell receptor beta chains from one sample sequenced in a study of sequential checkpoint blockade in melanoma. The data were produced by immunoSEQ multiplex PCR, yet TCRdb's version contains in-frame clones alone and is incomplete. In the table there are approximately 18,000 clones, just under 75% of which are singletons. Treatment indicated: randomized to nivolumab then ipilimumab (arm A) or the reverse (arm B). The sample here was CD8+ T cells sorted from blood (inferred from file names), taken from a patient given nivolumab and ipilimumab in sequence. The receptor source for this set is a human donor with melanoma.

This chain uses TRBV9 with TRBJ1-2; D perhaps matches TRBD1 (5 bases). Looked up from germline, CDR1 is SGDLS and CDR2 is YYNGEE. Trimming shortened V by 3 bases and J by 4 bases, and 19 bases separated the two germline ends. The CDR3 sequence is 16 residues long. The CDR3 loop is CASSDRAIFDSYGYTF. CDR3 DNA: TGTGCCAGCAGCGATAGAGCCATATTCGACAGCTATGGCTACACCTTC.

This clone was detected a few times. A read error is the likely source, as a far larger clone sits one nucleotide away. The chain uses TRBV5-1 and TRBJ2-7, with D possibly matching TRBD2 (5 bases). Germline loops: CDR1 SGHRS, CDR2 YFSETQ. Trimming removed 1 base from V and 0 bases from J, with 11 bases in between. This CDR3 region has 15 residues. The CDR3 here is CASSLRTPRSYEQYF. For the CDR3, the DNA is TGCGCCAGCAGCTTGAGGACTCCCCGCTCCTACGAGCAGTACTTC.

J is TRBJ1-5 and V is TRBV19; maybe TRBD1 (5 bases). V lost 7 bases and J 5 bases, leaving 15 bases between the germline ends. CDR1 and CDR2 from the germline V gene are LNHDA and SQIVND (reference sequence). There are 14 residues in the CDR3. DNA of the CDR3: TGTGCCAGTACCTGGGGGGGGTGGCATCAGCCCCAGCATTTT. Its protein product is CASTWGGWHQPQHF.

The V call is TRBV9, the J call TRBJ1-1, with D perhaps matching TRBD1 (6 bases). CDR1 and CDR2 (germline): SGDLS, YYNGEE. CDR3 length: 14 residues. Trimming removed 2 bases from V and 6 bases from J, with 14 bases in between. The CDR3 DNA follows: TGTGCCAGCAGCGTCGGGGATGAGGGGGCTGAAGCTTTCTTT. Protein product: CASSVGDEGAEAFF.

This clone was recorded once. The J gene is TRBJ1-2, the V gene TRBV5-1; D is undetermined. This CDR3 contains 14 residues. Germline V lookup: CDR1 SGHRS, CDR2 YFSETQ. Trimming left V 4 bases short and J 6 bases short, with 16 bases between. CDR3 residues: CASSPLTGGDGYTF. In DNA, the CDR3 is TGCGCCAGCAGCCCCTTGACCGGAGGAGATGGCTACACCTTC.

The chain uses TRBV19 and TRBJ1-5; a possible D gene is TRBD1 (5 bases). The CDR3 loop spans 13 amino acids. V lost 8 bases to trimming and J lost 3 bases, with 11 bases between them. The germline V gene has CDR1 LNHDA and CDR2 SQIVND (reference sequence). The CDR3 loop reads CASADTDNQPQHF. The CDR3 nucleotides are TGTGCCAGTGCGGACACCGACAATCAGCCCCAGCATTTT.

The chain recombines TRBV11-3 with TRBJ2-1; D perhaps matches TRBD2 (6 bases). Germline V lookup: CDR1 SGHNT, CDR2 YENEEA. This CDR3 region has 17 residues. Trimming shortened V by 0 bases and J by 0 bases, and 12 bases separated the two germline ends. CDR3 protein: CASSLDYGGSSYNEQFF. For the CDR3, the DNA is TGTGCCAGCAGCTTAGATTACGGAGGGAGCTCCTACAATGAGCAGTTCTTC.

This CDR3 reads CASSYRGANYGYTF. The DNA of the CDR3 is TGTGCCAGCAGTTACAGGGGAGCTAACTATGGCTACACCTTC. The rearrangement uses TRBV28 and TRBJ1-2; 7 positions match TRBD1. The ends lost 4 bases at V and 0 bases at J; junction bases unmatched: 2. The CDR3 spans 14 residues. Germline V CDR1 and CDR2: MDHEN, SYDVKM.

The genes are TRBV30 and TRBJ2-7; 7 positions match TRBD1. Germline V CDR1 and CDR2: GTSNPN, SVGIG (reference sequence). With V trimmed by 8 bases and J by 0 bases, 10 bases remained unmatched. The CDR3 extends over 14 amino acids. The CDR3 nucleotides are TGTGCCAGCAGTTACGGGGACAGCTCCTACGAGCAGTACTTC. Protein product: CASSYGDSSYEQYF.

This chain links TRBV9 with TRBJ1-2, with a weak D call TRBD1 (6 bases). Trimming pared 2 bases from V and 2 bases from J, leaving 16 bases between. CDR1 and CDR2 from the germline V gene are SGDLS and YYNGEE. The CDR3 spans 16 residues. CDR3 nucleotide sequence: TGTGCCAGCAGCGTGGGAAAACAGGGTTTAAACTATGGCTACACCTTC. It codes for CASSVGKQGLNYGYTF.

The chain carries TRBV27 and TRBJ1-5; D possibly corresponds to TRBD1 (5 bases). The CDR3 extends over 15 amino acids. V lost 8 bases and J 0 bases, leaving 14 bases between the germline ends. Germline V gene data show CDR1 as MNHEY and CDR2 as SMNVEV (reference sequence). The CDR3 nucleotides read TGTGCCAGCGCTTATGGGGCCGGTAGCAATCAGCCCCAGCATTTT. Translated: CASAYGAGSNQPQHF.

This clone was seen once. This chain uses TRBV7-3 with TRBJ2-6; 7 nucleotides line up with TRBD1. Germline V lookup: CDR1 SGHTA, CDR2 FQGTGA. The CDR3 sequence is 15 residues long. Losses at the gene ends were 8 bases for V and 2 bases for J; bases not matched to a gene: 6. The CDR3 DNA sequence: TGTGCCAGCGCGCGGACAGGTCCTGGGGCCAACGTCCTGACTTTC. Translation gives CASARTGPGANVLTF.

The rearrangement joins TRBV15 to TRBJ1-5, with 8 nucleotides matching TRBD1. Germline trimming cut 5 bases from V and 4 bases from J; bases unmatched to any gene: 13. CDR1 LNHNV and CDR2 YYDKDF come from the germline V gene (reference sequence). The length of the CDR3 is 17 residues. The CDR3 here is CATSGIGRGPVNQPQHF. CDR3 sequence (DNA): TGTGCCACCAGCGGAATAGGCAGGGGGCCAGTTAATCAGCCCCAGCATTTT.

CDR3 nucleotide sequence: TGTGCCAGTAGTCCCCATCGACAGGGGGGCAATCAGCCCCAGCATTTT. This codes for CASSPHRQGGNQPQHF. This chain connects TRBV19 to TRBJ1-5; 9 bases match TRBD1. Germline lookup yields CDR1 LNHDA and CDR2 SQIVND (reference sequence). The CDR3 length is 16 residues. V lost 5 bases to trimming and J lost 2 bases; unmatched junction nucleotides: 7.

This clone was observed a few times. The V gene is TRBV11-2, the J gene TRBJ2-7, with 14 bases lining up with TRBD2. Germline V lookup: CDR1 SGHAT, CDR2 FQNNGV. The CDR3 runs 16 residues. V shed 5 bases, J shed 4 bases, and the junction held 7 bases outside the gene matches. CDR3 residues: CASSPGLAGALYEQYF. The CDR3, as DNA: TGTGCCAGCAGCCCGGGACTAGCGGGAGCTCTATACGAGCAGTACTTC.

The chain links TRBV6-1 to TRBJ1-5; TRBD1 matches 9 bases. Germline V gene data show CDR1 as MNHNS and CDR2 as SASEGT. The CDR3 is made up of 14 amino acids. Unmatched junction bases numbered 4, after V lost 6 bases and J lost 4 bases. The CDR3 sequence is CASRGQGGNQPQHF. CDR3 coding DNA: TGTGCCAGCAGGGGACAGGGTGGGAATCAGCCCCAGCATTTT.

This chain uses TRBV6-4 with TRBJ1-3; a possible D gene is TRBD1 (6 bases). Looked up from germline, CDR1 is MRHNA and CDR2 is SNTAGT. This CDR3 comprises 18 residues. Trimming took off 0 bases at V and 0 bases at J, with 15 bases between the two ends. The chain's CDR3 is CASSDSSPDSSSGNTIYF. The CDR3, as DNA: TGTGCCAGCAGTGACTCCAGCCCGGACAGCAGCTCTGGAAACACCATATATTTT.

The chain couples TRBV2 to TRBJ1-5; D gene unclear. Deletions cut 0 bases from V and 9 bases from J, with 15 bases between. Germline values: CDR1 SNHLY, CDR2 FYNNEI. The CDR3 is made up of 15 amino acids. The CDR3 region has the DNA TGTGCCAGCAGTGAAGCGCTTCGCGTCTTCCCGCCCCAGCATTTT. It translates to CASSEALRVFPPQHF.

This rearrangement joins TRBV6-1 to TRBJ1-2, with 7 bases matching TRBD1. The CDR3 runs 15 residues. Germline lookup yields CDR1 MNHNS and CDR2 SASEGT. With 2 bases clipped from V and 3 bases from J, the junction kept 6 bases outside the gene matches. CDR3 residues: CASSERGRYDYGYTF. Here the CDR3 DNA reads TGTGCCAGCAGTGAAAGGGGGCGCTACGACTATGGCTACACCTTC.

J is TRBJ2-7 and V is TRBV6-6; 7 bases agree with TRBD1. J gave up 0 bases and V 2 bases, and 1 base lay outside the gene matches. This CDR3 spans 14 amino acids. Germline V gene data show CDR1 as MNHNY and CDR2 as SVGAGI (reference sequence). As DNA, the CDR3 is TGTGCCAGCAGTTACGGGGACAGCTCCTACGAGCAGTACTTC. As protein: CASSYGDSSYEQYF.

The V gene is TRBV9, the J gene TRBJ1-1, with D unresolved. Trimming shortened V by 0 bases and J by 3 bases, and 6 bases separated the two germline ends. The CDR3 has 13 amino acids. Germline CDR1 reads SGDLS; CDR2 reads YYNGEE. The CDR3 DNA reads as TGTGCCAGCAGCGTAGACAGTGACACTGAAGCTTTCTTT. Translation: CASSVDSDTEAFF.

The rearrangement uses TRBV11-2 and TRBJ1-2; D unclear. CDR1 and CDR2 from the germline V gene are SGHAT and FQNNGV. CDR3 length: 13 amino acids. V shed 3 bases and J shed 2 bases, with 7 bases lying between them. This chain's CDR3 is CASSLGQNYGYTF. The CDR3 DNA reads TGTGCCAGCAGCTTGGGCCAGAACTATGGCTACACCTTC.

In this sample, this clone turned up a few times. This chain joins TRBV27 and TRBJ2-7, with 9 bases lining up with TRBD1. V shed 4 bases and J 2 bases; nucleotides not matched to a gene: 3. There are 14 residues in the CDR3. Germline loops: CDR1 MNHEY, CDR2 SMNVEV (reference sequence). The CDR3 sequence is CASSWGQGPYEQYF. In nucleotides, the CDR3 is TGTGCCAGCAGTTGGGGACAGGGCCCCTACGAGCAGTACTTC.

This clone has only a few counts. The chain joins TRBV4-1 to TRBJ2-7, with 10 bases lining up with TRBD2. The CDR3 loop spans 17 amino acids. J was trimmed by 2 bases and V by 1 base; bases with no gene match: 8. The germline V gene encodes CDR1 MGHRA and CDR2 YSYEKL. CDR3 in amino acids: CASSQGHLAGAAYEQYF. CDR3 DNA: TGCGCCAGCAGCCAAGGTCATCTAGCGGGAGCGGCCTACGAGCAGTACTTC.

This chain joins TRBV10-3 and TRBJ2-7, with D maybe TRBD2 (6 bases). The CDR3 spans 13 residues. Per the germline V gene, CDR1 is ENHRY and CDR2 is SYGVKD. Trimming pared 6 bases from V and 3 bases from J, leaving 12 bases between. CDR3 DNA sequence: TGTGCCATCAGAAACCGGGAGAGCTACGAGCAGTACTTC. Translated, it gives CAIRNRESYEQYF.

This clone turned up a few times. CDR3 in amino acids: CASSPLDGSGNEQFF. In nucleotides, the CDR3 is TGTGCCAGCAGCCCCCTTGACGGGAGTGGCAATGAGCAGTTCTTC. The rearrangement uses TRBV7-6 and TRBJ2-1; weak D call: TRBD2 (6 bases). The V gene's germline CDR1 is SGHVS and CDR2 FNYEAQ. V gave up 5 bases and J gave up 6 bases, with 17 bases separating them. The length of the CDR3 is 15 residues.

This clone came up once. V gene TRBV18 combines with J gene TRBJ2-1; the match to TRBD2 covers 8 bases. With 3 bases clipped from V and 9 bases from J, the junction kept 13 bases outside the gene matches. Germline CDR1 KGHSH, CDR2 LQKENI. The CDR3 covers 16 residues. CDR3 DNA sequence: TGTGCCAGCTCACCCGCCCCCCTGGGCGGGGGGAGTGAGCAGTTCTTC. It encodes CASSPAPLGGGSEQFF.

The V gene is TRBV7-9, the J gene TRBJ2-3, with D uncertain. The length of the CDR3 is 13 residues. Trimming stripped 5 bases from V and 1 base from J, with 7 bases between. Germline V CDR1 and CDR2: SEHNR, FQNEAQ (reference sequence). Here the CDR3 reads CASSGPGTDTQYF. CDR3 DNA: TGTGCCAGCAGCGGTCCGGGCACAGATACGCAGTATTTT.

The genes are TRBV7-3 and TRBJ2-7, with D possibly being TRBD2 (5 bases). V dropped 1 base and J dropped 0 bases, with 13 bases sitting between them. The germline V gene has CDR1 SGHTA and CDR2 FQGTGA. The CDR3 consists of 16 residues. CDR3 nucleotides: TGTGCCAGCAGCTTAAGGTCGAGGGAAGGCTCCTACGAGCAGTACTTC. Translated, it gives CASSLRSREGSYEQYF.

J is TRBJ2-1 and V is TRBV14; unclear D gene. Per the germline V gene, CDR1 is SGHDN and CDR2 is FVKESK. CDR3 length: 12 amino acids. Trimming shortened V by 2 bases and J by 8 bases, and 7 bases separated the two germline ends. The CDR3 sequence: CASSQIRDEQFF. The CDR3, as DNA: TGTGCCAGCAGCCAAATAAGAGATGAGCAGTTCTTC.

This sequence joins TRBV15 and TRBJ2-1, with TRBD2 matching over 12 bases. There are 16 residues in the CDR3. V trimming: 1 base; J trimming: 7 bases; junction bases outside the gene matches: 5. Germline V CDR1 and CDR2: LNHNV, YYDKDF (reference sequence). The CDR3 DNA reads TGTGCCACCAGCAGAGCGACTAGCGGGAGATGGAATGAGCAGTTCTTC. Protein: CATSRATSGRWNEQFF.

The chain couples TRBV5-6 to TRBJ1-2; tentatively, D is TRBD1 (6 bases). The V gene lost 5 bases and the J gene lost 3 bases, with 11 bases spanning the gap. In germline, CDR1 is SGHDT, CDR2 YYEEEE. The CDR3 length is 13 residues. CDR3 coding DNA: TGTGCCAGCAGGTTTTCAGGGGACTATGGCTACACCTTC. The encoded protein is CASRFSGDYGYTF.